These 4 T cell receptor gamma chains were sequenced from one sample in a study of intestinal T cells in coeliac disease. Using around 0.2 ug of biopsy DNA, TRG was amplified with LymphoTrack primers. TCRdb repeated clone calling on the multiplex PCR reads with CATT. This sample has hundreds of gamma-chain clones, with around 48% found just once. For each case, the template was genomic DNA from ten approximately 5-µm formalin-fixed paraffin-embedded scrolls. The sample was a duodenal biopsy. The source is a human donor who served as a control with a normal duodenal biopsy, not a healthy volunteer.

About this clone itself: A far larger clone is a single base away, which makes a read error likely. Other DNA sequences in this sample translate to the same CDR3. The chain has TRGV10 and TRGJP2. TRGV10 counts as an open reading frame of uncertain function. This CDR3 is built from 12 residues. This CDR3 is CAAGSSDWIKTF. The CDR3 DNA reads as TGTGCCGCGGGTAGTAGTGATTGGATCAAGACGTTT.

Worth noting for this clone: The protein in TCRdb stems from a much larger clone and differs at residue 5 from this DNA's translation, likely a read error; here the protein is translated from the DNA. The J gene is TRGJ1 or TRGJ2, the V gene TRGV10. TRGV10 is designated an ORF whose function remains uncertain. This CDR3 contains 14 residues. With 8 bases clipped from V and 11 bases from J, the junction kept 19 bases outside the gene matches. CDR3 sequence reads: CAAWGYPPYLEKLF. The CDR3 DNA sequence: TGTGCTGCGTGGGGTTATCCACCCTATCTCGAGAAACTCTTT.

CDR3 in amino acids: CAAWPYYKKLF. DNA of the CDR3: TGTGCTGCGTGGCCTTATTATAAGAAACTCTTT. The chain combines TRGV10 with TRGJ1 or TRGJ2. TRGV10 is annotated as an ORF whose role is uncertain. J was trimmed by 3 bases and V by 8 bases; bases with no gene match: 2. The length of the CDR3 is 11 residues.

The sample holds a few counts of this clone. Since a far larger clone is one base different, this is likely a read error. Other DNA sequences of this sample code for an identical CDR3. CDR3 region: CAAWVRYKKLF. The CDR3 DNA reads as TGCGCTGCGTGGGTGAGGTATAAGAAACTCTTT. The gene calls are TRGV10 and TRGJ1 or TRGJ2. TRGV10 qualifies as an ORF whose function is uncertain. The CDR3 covers 11 residues.